This T cell receptor beta chain was profiled in a study of cytomegalovirus exposure and HLA in healthy donors listed by TCRdb under 2017. For context, the study as a whole: In an earlier analysis of roughly 500 of the donors, about 260 Gb of sequence data and 117 million unique TCR beta sequences from about 190 million T cells were reported. Around 320 gigabases of sequencing data and 70 million to 85 million unique TCR sequences were included in an early release covering roughly 700 HLA-typed donors. Of the 398 genotyped donors, about 84% fell in the genetic ancestry cluster associated with self-reported Caucasian donors. The study was designed to test whether signatures of past pathogen exposure could be identified by cataloging public T cell receptors. The T cell repertoires of under 700 subjects were profiled by immunosequencing and related to cytomegalovirus serostatus. A separate validation cohort of 100 to 150 different subjects was used in addition to the roughly 640-subject first cohort. To predict cytomegalovirus infection status, the study brought together high-throughput TCR immunosequencing, statistical association of individual TCRs with disease status, and machine learning. To study patterns of TCR occurrence, a later analysis re-analyzed previously published TCR beta repertoires from hundreds of donors and added high-resolution HLA genotyping. The later analysis used no new phenotypic data to find candidate immune exposures, relying instead on TCR beta sequences and their occurrence across donors. To decide whether each TCR beta V gene segment behaved as functional or pseudogenic, an earlier analysis of approximately 590 of the donors relied on high-throughput TCR beta sequencing. Alongside the repertoire data, information on donor age, sex, ethnicity and CMV serostatus was compiled. In a later genetic analysis, genome-wide SNP genotypes for about 55% of the roughly 670 donors were used, and that subset was treated as a discovery cohort. Every discovery cohort repertoire had been produced on one sequencing platform. HLA typing included class I and class II loci at four-digit resolution. The number of donors typed differed by locus, with roughly 620-630 for A, B, C, DRB1 and DQB1, roughly 520 for DQA1, nearly 610 for DPA1, and some 450 for DPB1. Several DR-DQ haplotypes were handled as single units for association and clustering because linkage in the cohort was strong. Among 398 genotyped donors of the cohort, an average of around 240,000 unique TCR beta nucleotide sequences were sequenced per donor, about a sixth of them non-productive.

In total, fewer than 750 healthy bone marrow donors made up the cohort. At the time of sampling, all cohort members were nominally healthy, though unrecorded immune exposures were likely present. The donor tested CMV seropositive and was one of the 289 seropositive cohort members. Every donor gave a peripheral blood sample, and the peripheral blood mononuclear cells from that sample were used for TCR beta sequencing. The Qiagen DNeasy Blood Extraction Kit was used to extract genomic DNA from the blood cell samples. Results and caveats for the whole study, not just this receptor: In a later analysis, 16,951 TCR beta sequences were associated with specific HLA alleles at a false discovery rate of 0.05. Some IMGT-functional V segments, including TRBV6-2 and TRBV6-3, could not be distinguished by the 87-base-pair reads and were therefore excluded. Presence/absence analyses assumed roughly uniform sequencing depth across donors, an assumption that may not hold. In this cohort, only TCR beta chains were sequenced, and detectable features were limited by the absence of alpha or paired-chain data. Compared with the roughly 720-donor mean, donors in an Asian-associated ancestry cluster had fewer N-insertions in productive TCRs, according to a later genetic analysis. While some public TCRs were present in many individuals, most TCR sequences turned up only very rarely across donors. Correlated functional status among segregating V segments might be attributable to linkage disequilibrium, but an unknown experimental factor could not be ruled out. In vitro tests confirmed that a few of the cytomegalovirus-associated TCR beta chains recognize cytomegalovirus antigens. A further reported finding was that TCR beta sequences accurately predicted the HLA-A and HLA-B alleles for most subjects in the first cohort. In a later analysis, HLA-associated TCR beta chains were found to be more clonally expanded and to have lower generation probabilities than equally common non-associated chains. A cluster of highly shared sequence variants was judged likely to represent a technical artifact of the sequencing pipeline. Because counts were too low, 15 to 20 rarely observed V segments, including chromosome 9 orphons, were left out of the earlier analysis of some 640 of the donors. V-gene and J-gene trimming of TCR beta chains was associated with a missense DCLRE1C variant in a later genetic analysis, and the association was replicated in an independent cohort. Immune exposure information for the cohort was limited to CMV serostatus. In a later analysis, most CMV-associated TCR beta chains were found to appear HLA-restricted, with HLA associations seemingly driven largely by CMV exposure. Strong co-occurrence of HLA alleles, especially DR and DQ, made assigning TCR associations to individual alleles difficult. In the study, approximately 150 TCR beta chains were listed as associated with cytomegalovirus. HLA typing was unavailable for some donors at each locus, so association tests used only the typed subset. The classifier was reported to diagnose cytomegalovirus status with high specificity and sensitivity in both the original and validation cohorts. The authors suggested that the approach could potentially be extended to other disease states and immunological phenotypes. In an earlier analysis of approximately 600 of the donors, most TCR beta V segments were observed in productive rearrangements about 87% or about 30% of the time, broadly matching IMGT annotations. A later analysis reported that several top co-occurrence clusters appeared linked to parvovirus B19, influenza, CMV and Epstein-Barr virus. In a later analysis, the rate of TCR association differed among HLA loci, with DRB1 alleles having the most associated TCRs and HLA-C alleles having the fewest.

Remarks on this clone: Its cognate antigen has yet to be identified. No quality values exist for individual bases; no much larger clone is one base distant.

Trimming removed 5 bases from V and 3 bases from J; the gene matches leave 5 bases unexplained. Reading the germline V gene gives CDR1 MNHNS and CDR2 SASEGT. The CDR3 holds 14 amino acids from the cysteine to the phenylalanine. Only the CDR3 region is kept as DNA, spanning 42 bases read in frame from base 1. Library construction relied on the immunoSEQ multiplex PCR assay. A mixture of 60 forward primers for TCR Vbeta segments and 13 reverse primers for TCR Jbeta segments was used in the multiplex PCR. The CDR3 region of rearranged TCR beta genes was amplified from genomic DNA with a multiplex PCR assay. The Illumina HiSeq System was used to sequence the amplified TCR beta libraries as 87-base-pair reads. Per the original workflow: A later analysis tallied 75 million to 95 million unique TCR beta chains across the 666 repertoires, and about 12 million of those chains were shared by two or more donors. Raw reads were error-corrected and collapsed into unique sequences by a nearest-neighbor algorithm in which closely related sequences were merged to remove PCR and sequencing errors. V, D and J gene segments were assigned by aligning CDR3 sequences to IMGT reference sequences. For a sequence to be retained, a match of at least six nucleotides to both a V gene segment and a J gene segment was required. Rearrangements were called productive when the CDR3 lacked stop codons and stayed in frame with V and J; all others were non-productive. Following IMGT convention, CDR3 was defined as the stretch from the second conserved V-encoded cysteine to the conserved J-encoded phenylalanine. The earlier analysis of about 610 of the donors excluded any sequence lacking an unambiguous match to a single V gene segment. An earlier analysis of 587 of the donors called V segments functional above 56.7% productive rearrangements and segregating when the between-donor standard deviation exceeded 5%. A statistical classification framework was developed to diagnose cytomegalovirus status using the catalog of TCR beta chain sequences. In a later analysis, V and J genes were assigned by comparing TCR nucleotide sequences against IMGT/GENE-DB human TR gene sequences. A later analysis assigned CDR3 sequences and most-parsimonious VDJ recombination scenarios with the TCRdist pipeline. In a later analysis, each TCR beta chain was defined by its CDR3 amino acid sequence together with its V-gene family, and reads without a unique V-gene family were excluded. As a way to deal with suspected cross-contamination and a sequencing artifact, a later analysis dropped more than 500 nucleotide sequences that were highly shared and had low generation probability. A later analysis calculated a clonal expansion index for each public chain from normalized within-repertoire ranks of inferred template counts. A later analysis computed generation probabilities with a VDJ recombination model fitted to out-of-frame rearrangements, and checked the results against IGoR. Hypergeometric tests were used in a later analysis to score TCR-TCR, TCR-HLA and TCR-CMV co-occurrence, with a repertoire-size bias correction applied to the TCR pairs. In a later analysis, false discovery rates were estimated by permuting HLA or CMV assignments 20 times. A later analysis grouped co-occurring TCRs with DBSCAN, adding TCRdist sequence similarity when clustering within HLA-allele-positive subsets. Repertoires with fewer than 30,000 or more than 120,000 public chains were left out of co-occurrence clustering, as were five repertoires with anomalous nucleotide sharing. What TCRdb holds here is the immuneACCESS table cut down to in-frame rearrangements. Part of the clones is not present; checked against another copy, under half of the missing clones reflect an unresolved V gene, and the others are unexplained. The V and J calls and clone size were taken over from that table, and D and trimming were inferred from the DNA. The table for this sample lists 110,000 or so clones; 70% to 80% of them were counted only once. 5% to 5.5% of the sample lies in the top ten.

Sequences were obtained from PBMCs. The source of this sequence is a woman aged 25-40 years in good health and CMV-seropositive. This chain joins TRBV6-1 to TRBJ2-7, with 9 central nucleotides matching TRBD1. The DNA sequence follows: TGTGCCAGCAGTCCCCGGGACAGGGACTACGAGCAGTACTTC. Translated, this gives CASSPRDRDYEQYF.